This TCR beta chain was identified in a study of blood T cells in healthy people across ages. V lost 6 bases to trimming and J lost 8 bases; unmatched junction nucleotides: 11. Germline assignment: CDR1 MDHEN and CDR2 SYDVKM. This CDR3 has 15 residues. For the second PCR, which ran for about 7 to 11 cycles, a sample-barcoded 5' primer and a J-beta primer mix were used. TCRdb ran MiXCR on the 5' RACE reads and lists one entry per CDR3 protein. This sample carries over a million distinct CDR3 sequences, approximately 25% of them seen once, and the ten largest clones take approximately 0.79%. This same sample was also part of a study on T cells of mothers and their children.

The V and J genes are TRBV28 and TRBJ2-7; 12 bases agree with TRBD2. The clonotype originates from a girl between 2 and 10 years old in good health. Sequenced material: blood. The DNA for the CDR3 is TGTGCCAGCAGAACGGGGACTAGCGGGTTTAACAAGCAGTACTTC. Translating it yields CASRTGTSGFNKQYF.